These T cell receptor beta chains were read from a single sample in a study of CD8 T cells in ankylosing spondylitis. TCRdb reprocessed the 5' RACE reads via MiXCR and lists one record per CDR3 protein. The table has a few hundred thousand distinct CDR3 sequences, approximately 7.3% seen once; the top ten hold about 14%. The sample taken for sequencing was blood, either unsorted or a sorted T cell fraction (not recorded which). These receptors all stem from a male donor with ankylosing spondylitis. The CDR3 runs from the conserved cysteine through the conserved F or W. The order of the fields is V gene, CDR3 length, D gene, J gene, clone size, CDR3 protein, CDR3 DNA. A D gene is named only where the DNA matches it firmly. Not all rows give a size; the values are once, few, many and, for expanded clones, a class.

v_call: TRBV19; cdr3_length: 16; d_call: TRBD1; j_call: TRBJ2-7; clone_size: .; cdr3_aa: CASSIETGPPYYEQYF; cdr3_nt: TGTGCCAGTAGTATCGAGACAGGGCCTCCTTACTACGAGCAGTACTTC
v_call: TRBV9; cdr3_length: 17; d_call: .; j_call: TRBJ2-1; clone_size: .; cdr3_aa: CASSALDYGPRYNEQFF; cdr3_nt: TGTGCCAGCAGCGCCCTGGACTATGGTCCCCGGTACAATGAGCAGTTCTTC
v_call: TRBV7-9; cdr3_length: 14; d_call: .; j_call: TRBJ2-7; clone_size: .; cdr3_aa: CASSLARDAYEQYF; cdr3_nt: TGTGCCAGCAGCTTAGCCAGGGATGCCTACGAGCAGTACTTC
v_call: TRBV30; cdr3_length: 13; d_call: .; j_call: TRBJ2-2; clone_size: many; cdr3_aa: CAWSGAGPGELFF; cdr3_nt: TGTGCCTGGAGTGGGGCGGGACCCGGGGAGCTGTTTTTT
v_call: TRBV6-2/TRBV6-3; cdr3_length: 14; d_call: .; j_call: TRBJ1-1; clone_size: many; cdr3_aa: CASSYSLEGNGAFF; cdr3_nt: TGTGCCAGCAGTTACTCGTTAGAAGGGAATGGAGCTTTCTTT
v_call: TRBV12-3/TRBV12-4; cdr3_length: 15; d_call: TRBD2; j_call: TRBJ2-5; clone_size: many; cdr3_aa: CASSPWGGVQETQYF; cdr3_nt: TGTGCCAGCAGTCCATGGGGGGGTGTTCAAGAGACCCAGTACTTC
v_call: TRBV6-2/TRBV6-3; cdr3_length: 12; d_call: .; j_call: TRBJ1-1; clone_size: many; cdr3_aa: CASGGRSDEAFF; cdr3_nt: TGTGCCAGCGGAGGCCGGTCGGATGAAGCTTTCTTT
v_call: TRBV4-3; cdr3_length: 15; d_call: .; j_call: TRBJ2-7; clone_size: many; cdr3_aa: CASSLGSGITDEQYF; cdr3_nt: TGCGCCAGCAGCCTCGGAAGCGGCATTACCGACGAGCAGTACTTC
v_call: TRBV6-5; cdr3_length: 15; d_call: .; j_call: TRBJ1-1; clone_size: many; cdr3_aa: CASSYDGGVNTEAFF; cdr3_nt: TGTGCCAGCAGTTACGATGGGGGGGTTAACACTGAAGCTTTCTTT
v_call: TRBV19; cdr3_length: 14; d_call: .; j_call: TRBJ1-1; clone_size: few; cdr3_aa: CASSASEVFTEAFF; cdr3_nt: TGTGCCAGTAGTGCTTCGGAGGTTTTCACTGAAGCTTTCTTT
v_call: TRBV6-2/TRBV6-3; cdr3_length: 12; d_call: .; j_call: TRBJ2-1; clone_size: many; cdr3_aa: CASSYFYNEQFF; cdr3_nt: TGTGCCAGCAGTTACTTTTACAATGAGCAGTTCTTC
v_call: TRBV20-1; cdr3_length: 18; d_call: TRBD1; j_call: TRBJ1-2; clone_size: few; cdr3_aa: CSAGLSRDRRAPNYGYTF; cdr3_nt: TGCAGTGCTGGACTCTCCCGGGACAGAAGGGCCCCTAACTATGGCTACACCTTC
v_call: TRBV9; cdr3_length: 16; d_call: .; j_call: TRBJ2-2; clone_size: many; cdr3_aa: CASSPSPGTNTGELFF; cdr3_nt: TGTGCCAGCAGCCCCTCACCCGGAACGAACACCGGGGAGCTGTTTTTT
v_call: TRBV7-8; cdr3_length: 15; d_call: TRBD1; j_call: TRBJ2-2; clone_size: many; cdr3_aa: CASLNRGLSTGELFF; cdr3_nt: TGTGCCAGCCTAAACAGGGGTTTGAGTACCGGGGAGCTGTTTTTT
v_call: TRBV3-1; cdr3_length: 15; d_call: .; j_call: TRBJ1-2; clone_size: many; cdr3_aa: CASSQEGHAYGGYTF; cdr3_nt: TGTGCCAGCAGCCAAGAGGGGCACGCTTATGGTGGCTACACCTTC
v_call: TRBV15; cdr3_length: 14; d_call: .; j_call: TRBJ2-7; clone_size: .; cdr3_aa: CATSSGVWGYEQYF; cdr3_nt: TGTGCCACCAGCAGCGGTGTGTGGGGTTACGAGCAGTACTTC
v_call: TRBV19; cdr3_length: 15; d_call: TRBD1; j_call: TRBJ2-7; clone_size: .; cdr3_aa: CASSPGQGASYEQYF; cdr3_nt: TGTGCCAGTAGTCCAGGTCAGGGGGCCTCCTACGAGCAGTACTTC
v_call: TRBV4-2; cdr3_length: 14; d_call: .; j_call: TRBJ2-7; clone_size: many; cdr3_aa: CASSQGLEAGEQYF; cdr3_nt: TGTGCCAGCAGCCAAGGCCTGGAGGCTGGCGAGCAGTACTTC
v_call: TRBV3-1; cdr3_length: 15; d_call: .; j_call: TRBJ1-1; clone_size: many; cdr3_aa: CASSQAAGVGAEAFF; cdr3_nt: TGTGCCAGCAGCCAAGCAGCGGGCGTAGGGGCTGAAGCTTTCTTT
v_call: TRBV21-1; cdr3_length: 13; d_call: .; j_call: TRBJ1-5; clone_size: many; cdr3_aa: CASSLNRGQPQHF; cdr3_nt: TGTGCCAGCAGCCTAAACAGGGGACAGCCCCAGCATTTT
v_call: TRBV20-1; cdr3_length: 12; d_call: .; j_call: TRBJ2-7; clone_size: .; cdr3_aa: CSAPGYSYEQYF; cdr3_nt: TGCAGTGCCCCGGGGTATTCCTACGAGCAGTACTTC
v_call: TRBV7-9; cdr3_length: 13; d_call: TRBD2; j_call: TRBJ2-1; clone_size: many; cdr3_aa: CASTDSGRGEQFF; cdr3_nt: TGTGCCAGCACTGATAGCGGGAGAGGTGAGCAGTTCTTC
v_call: TRBV7-7; cdr3_length: 16; d_call: TRBD2; j_call: TRBJ2-1; clone_size: many; cdr3_aa: CASSLGAGVLYNEQFF; cdr3_nt: TGTGCTAGCAGCTTAGGCGCGGGAGTGTTGTACAATGAGCAGTTCTTC
v_call: TRBV6-2/TRBV6-3; cdr3_length: 17; d_call: .; j_call: TRBJ2-1; clone_size: .; cdr3_aa: CASSYTEGMGVGIEQFF; cdr3_nt: TGTGCCAGCAGTTACACGGAAGGGATGGGCGTGGGAATTGAGCAGTTCTTC
v_call: TRBV7-9; cdr3_length: 15; d_call: .; j_call: TRBJ2-2; clone_size: .; cdr3_aa: CANSVRSRNTGELFF; cdr3_nt: TGTGCCAACTCTGTTAGATCCAGGAACACCGGGGAGCTGTTTTTT
v_call: TRBV28; cdr3_length: 18; d_call: TRBD2; j_call: TRBJ2-7; clone_size: many; cdr3_aa: CASSFSAWGSGYSYEQYF; cdr3_nt: TGTGCCAGCAGTTTTAGTGCGTGGGGTAGCGGGTACTCCTACGAGCAGTACTTC
v_call: TRBV11-1; cdr3_length: 18; d_call: .; j_call: TRBJ1-2; clone_size: .; cdr3_aa: CASTPLDRADGANYGYTF; cdr3_nt: TGTGCCAGCACCCCACTTGATAGGGCTGATGGAGCTAACTATGGCTACACCTTC
v_call: TRBV10-3; cdr3_length: 14; d_call: TRBD2; j_call: TRBJ2-7; clone_size: many; cdr3_aa: CATHSGESSYEQYF; cdr3_nt: TGTGCCACCCATAGCGGGGAGAGCTCCTACGAGCAGTACTTC
v_call: TRBV29-1; cdr3_length: 16; d_call: TRBD1; j_call: TRBJ2-7; clone_size: many; cdr3_aa: CSVVGEQGRSPYEQYF; cdr3_nt: TGCAGCGTTGTTGGGGAACAGGGGCGGTCTCCCTACGAGCAGTACTTC
v_call: TRBV5-4; cdr3_length: 16; d_call: .; j_call: TRBJ2-3; clone_size: .; cdr3_aa: CASSLAGHRGADTQYF; cdr3_nt: TGTGCCAGCAGCTTGGCCGGTCACCGCGGAGCAGATACGCAGTATTTT
v_call: TRBV20-1; cdr3_length: 14; d_call: TRBD1; j_call: TRBJ2-7; clone_size: many; cdr3_aa: CSASERDRGYEQYF; cdr3_nt: TGCAGTGCTAGTGAGAGGGACAGGGGCTACGAGCAGTACTTC
v_call: TRBV11-2; cdr3_length: 15; d_call: .; j_call: TRBJ2-2; clone_size: many; cdr3_aa: CASSLLKGTTGELFF; cdr3_nt: TGTGCCAGCAGCTTACTGAAGGGGACCACCGGGGAGCTGTTTTTT
v_call: TRBV29-1; cdr3_length: 13; d_call: TRBD1; j_call: TRBJ2-7; clone_size: few; cdr3_aa: CSVLDRSSYEQYF; cdr3_nt: TGCAGCGTTTTGGACAGGAGCTCCTACGAGCAGTACTTC
v_call: TRBV6-1; cdr3_length: 15; d_call: TRBD1; j_call: TRBJ2-7; clone_size: many; cdr3_aa: CASSQRTGTSYEQYF; cdr3_nt: TGTGCCAGCAGCCAACGGACAGGGACCTCCTACGAGCAGTACTTC
v_call: TRBV2; cdr3_length: 15; d_call: .; j_call: TRBJ2-1; clone_size: few; cdr3_aa: CASGHPEKGDNEQFF; cdr3_nt: TGTGCCAGCGGACATCCGGAAAAGGGTGACAATGAGCAGTTCTTC